Listed below are T cell receptor beta chains from one sample, sequenced in a study of vaccination and CD4 T cells after COVID-19. The antigens of these receptors remain unknown. TCRdb reprocessed the PCR reads with MiXCR, giving one entry per CDR3 protein. This table holds 20,000 to 25,000 distinct CDR3 sequences, 67% found once. Sequenced material: CD4+ T cells from blood, cultured in vitro, taken after SARS-CoV-2 vaccination. The receptors were gathered from a human donor who received a COVID-19 vaccine. The conserved cysteine and the conserved F or W are not part of the CDR3 here.

v_gene,j_gene,CDR3aa
TRBV5-6,TRBJ1-6,ASSLWGSNSPLH
TRBV24-1,TRBJ2-3,ATSDSMVRKTDTQY
TRBV9,TRBJ2-5,ASSARAWGKETQY
TRBV20-1,TRBJ2-5,SAGTGWQETQY
TRBV6-1,TRBJ1-1,ASTWTAVNTEAF
TRBV6-1,TRBJ1-5,ASSEHPYSNQPQH
TRBV30,TRBJ2-2,ACYPNTGELF
TRBV7-9,TRBJ1-2,ASSLDVYGYT
TRBV6-5,TRBJ1-1,ASSLAGWTEAF
TRBV20-1,TRBJ1-1,SARDPGGATEAF
TRBV7-8,TRBJ1-5,ASSLTTGGLNQPQH
TRBV24-1,TRBJ1-2,ATETTGNYGYT
TRBV6-1,TRBJ2-3,ASSTGTDSTDTQY
TRBV20-1,TRBJ1-3,SASPGGPGNTIY
TRBV6-1,TRBJ2-7,ASRGPDRGLGEQY
TRBV19,TRBJ1-2,ASSPGQGIYGYT
TRBV6-1,TRBJ2-3,ASSGTGGTDTQY
TRBV19,TRBJ1-3,ASRGGFSGNTIY
TRBV19,TRBJ1-4,ASSLSGGEKLF
TRBV20-1,TRBJ1-2,SASAGLNYGYT
TRBV7-9,TRBJ1-1,ASSPSGRNTEAF
TRBV6-1,TRBJ2-1,ASSQTAYNEQF
TRBV20-1,TRBJ2-7,SARDPTGADEQY
TRBV10-3,TRBJ1-3,AISQTGTSSGNTIY
TRBV7-5,TRBJ2-5,ISVPEAFMDAEETQY
TRBV20-1,TRBJ1-5,SASGQGSNQPQH
TRBV24-1,TRBJ2-3,ATSDRSGVDTQY
TRBV20-1,TRBJ2-1,SATPGTRVDNEQF
TRBV20-1,TRBJ2-5,SAPRGFQETQY
TRBV10-1,TRBJ1-5,ASSEGVGQPQH
TRBV19,TRBJ1-5,ASSIGTDNQPQH
TRBV7-9,TRBJ1-2,ASSLRDPSYGYT
TRBV20-1,TRBJ1-3,SASSLGAGNTIY
TRBV7-9,TRBJ1-1,ASSLDGGVREAF